Reported below is one T cell receptor (beta chain). Germline trimming cut 6 bases from V and 7 bases from J; bases unmatched to any gene: 10. CDR3 length equals 14 residues. The data were obtained in a study of T-cell memory formation after mild COVID-19. TCRdb used MiXCR to reprocess the 5' RACE reads, holding one entry per CDR3 protein. The data contain roughly 410,000 distinct CDR3 sequences, roughly 26% of them singletons. This clonotype originated in an adult woman who had mild COVID-19 (a few samples of this study predate the infection). Cell type and time point are not known. This sequence joins TRBV12-3 or TRBV12-4 and TRBJ2-3; the match to TRBD2 covers 7 bases. Sequencing input: PBMCs or a T cell subset sorted from them (not recorded which). The CDR3: CASSLLAVGNTQYF. CDR3 nucleotide sequence: TGTGCCAGCAGCCTCCTAGCGGTGGGAAATACGCAGTATTTT.